The TCR beta chain under discussion was sequenced for a study of blood T cells in healthy people across ages. CDR3 length: 13 residues. From germline, CDR1 is SGHTA and CDR2 FQGNSA. Together with a sample-barcoded 5' primer, a J-beta primer mix was included in a second PCR lasting about 7 to 12 cycles. TCRdb analysed the 5' RACE reads with MiXCR anew, one entry per CDR3 protein. The sample includes around 870,000 distinct CDR3 sequences, under 35% of them seen just once. Sequencing was carried out using blood. The receptor comes from a woman of 80 years or more in good health. The chain has TRBV7-2 and TRBJ2-5; no clear D gene. TRBJ2-7 explains the end of the DNA better; the J call may be wrong. This CDR3 is CASSLISRDEQYF. CDR3 coding DNA: TGTGCCAGCAGCTTAATCAGTAGGGACGAGCAGTACTTC.